This T cell receptor beta chain was identified during a study of T cell responses to AZD1222 COVID-19 vaccine (dated by TCRdb to about 2021). Looking at the study overall: A total of under 250 trial participants underwent TCR sequencing, of whom 200 to 220 had received two doses of AZD1222 and roughly 26 had received two doses of the MenACWY control vaccine. Trial participants were enrolled into age subgroups of 18-55, 56-69 and 70-plus years, which contained approximately 150, 28 and 58 TCR-sequenced participants, respectively. Findings and caveats that apply to the study as a whole: The whole spike protein was spanned by vaccine-associated CD4 TCRs, and dominant responses were seen in regions 160-218 and 743-854. A significant rise in spike-specific TCR breadth and depth was observed after two AZD1222 doses relative to day 0 and relative to MenACWY recipients. Nearly half of unique spike-specific TCRs reportedly recognized epitopes outside regions mutated in the B.1.351 and B.1.1.7 variants. Because no day 14 peak-response samples were available, the repertoires could be characterized only after the peak T cell response. Conclusions about previously exposed vaccinees were limited because only six AZD1222 recipients were SARS-CoV-2 seropositive at baseline. Participants were mostly white British, with more females than males. The authors suggested clonal diversity may have been underestimated. In the small 56-69-year group, the increase in depth fell short of significance, most likely because of low power.

A remark on this clone: It has no known antigen specificity. Base qualities are not at hand, and no much larger clone is one base apart.

Compared with germline, V lacks 3 bases and J lacks 2 bases; bases without a gene match: 12. The CDR3 has 18 amino acids, counting the end cysteine and phenylalanine. Solely the CDR3 DNA is kept, with 54 bases framed from the first base. CDR1 and CDR2, per the germline V gene, are SGDLS and YYNGEE. What the time point label conveys for this sample: about 28 days (+/-7) after the second vaccine dose. What the treatment or condition label conveys for this sample: meningococcal conjugate vaccine given as trial control. Vaccinee samples were obtained from the UK trials COV001 and COV002, which included a single-blind randomized controlled phase 2/3 trial of AZD1222 (ChAdOx1 nCoV-19) in healthy adults. For TCRbeta chain sequencing, PBMC samples from trial participants were taken at day 0 and at day 28 after the second dose. The CDR3 regions of human TCRbeta chains were analyzed by immunosequencing. On the study's bioinformatics: Repertoire TCRs were matched against a reference library of SARS-CoV-2-specific TCRs generated with the MIRA antigen-specificity platform. Breadth was defined as the fraction of unique TCRs that were SARS-CoV-2-associated. Depth was defined as the fraction of total T cells that were SARS-CoV-2-associated. Using the MIRA data, each spike-specific TCR was mapped to the spike region that the TCR reacts to and placed in a CD4 or CD8 class. Log10-transformed breadth and depth values were compared by one-way ANOVA with Sidak's multiple comparisons tests. TCRdb took over this immuneACCESS table, retaining in-frame rearrangements with V and J assigned. Such tables are incomplete; in checked studies, under half of the missing clones stem from an unresolved V gene, and the remainder is unexplained. For V, J and clone size, that table is used; D and trimming come from the DNA. The sample yields approximately 200,000 clones; roughly 94% were counted once. The ten top clones hold approximately 1.5% of the sample.

The TCR sequence derives from an adult who received the MenACWY meningococcal vaccine as a control. This sample comprised peripheral blood, obtained 28 days after the second dose of the MenACWY control vaccine. The chain links TRBV9 with TRBJ2-3, with 10 bases in between that match TRBD2. The CDR3 is CASSGGSLAGAPTDTQYF. The DNA is as follows: TGTGCCAGCAGCGGAGGGAGTCTAGCGGGGGCTCCCACAGATACGCAGTATTTT.